Each of the 25 T cell receptor beta chains below was sequenced from the same sample in a study of shared clonotypes between healthy human individuals (dated by TCRdb to about 2020). The method was the immunoSEQ multiplex PCR assay. This is the immuneACCESS table as TCRdb keeps it, with only in-frame sequences that have V and J called. A part of the clones is gone; compared with another copy, unresolved V genes explain less than half, and the rest is unexplained. The table for this sample lists approximately 2.5 million clones; more than 90% of them were counted only once. The top ten constitute more than 0.12% of the sample. What was sequenced was naive CD4+ T cells sorted from blood. Explained via the paper, the cell subset or site label denotes: CD45RA+ positively selected. Receptors originate from a man younger than 30 in good health.

To note about this clone: In the same sample, other DNA sequences code for this CDR3. This chain connects TRBV5-4 to TRBJ2-3; D not resolved. Germline V gene lookup returns CDR1 SGHNT and CDR2 YYREEE (reference sequence). CDR3 length: 13 residues. V dropped 0 bases and J dropped 4 bases, with 6 bases sitting between them. The CDR3 sequence is CASSLATADTQYF. CDR3 nucleotide sequence: TGTGCCAGCAGCTTGGCTACCGCAGATACGCAGTATTTT.

J is TRBJ2-7 and V is TRBV7-2, with D perhaps matching TRBD1 or TRBD2 (5 bases each). CDR1 SGHTA and CDR2 FQGNSA come from the germline V gene. This CDR3 region has 13 residues. V lost 6 bases, J lost 9 bases, and 18 bases lay in between. CDR3 bases: TGTGCCAGCAGTCCTCCGGGACCCGCAGTGCAGTACTTC. Translation: CASSPPGPAVQYF.

The V and J genes are TRBV21-1 and TRBJ1-1; TRBD1 is the table's D call, not checked against the DNA. TRBV21-1 is a pseudogene. This CDR3 has 20 amino acids. CDR3 nucleotides: TGTGCCAGCAGCAAAGAGGGACAGGGGGATTTTGTGAAAAGGGACACTGAAGCTTTCTTT. This codes for CASSKEGQGDFVKRDTEAFF.

The rearrangement joins TRBV6-5 to TRBJ1-1; 9 bases are shared with TRBD1. The CDR3 is 16 residues long. Trimming took 4 bases from V and 3 from J; bases not matched to a gene: 9. The V gene's germline CDR1 is MNHEY and CDR2 SVGAGI. The CDR3 loop is CASSSLGTGLDTEAFF. CDR3 nucleotides: TGTGCCAGCAGTTCACTAGGGACAGGGTTGGACACTGAAGCTTTCTTT.

The gene calls are TRBV11-2 and TRBJ2-1; 14 positions agree with TRBD2. V shed 6 bases and J 4 bases; nucleotides not matched to a gene: 2. There are 15 residues in the CDR3. CDR1 and CDR2 from the germline V gene are SGHAT and FQNNGV. CDR3 in amino acids: CASRRLAGGYNEQFF. Written as DNA, the CDR3 is TGTGCCAGCAGACGACTAGCGGGGGGGTACAATGAGCAGTTCTTC.

V is TRBV6-1 and J is TRBJ1-3, with TRBD1 matching 8 bases. This CDR3 region has 15 residues. Germline assignment: CDR1 MNHNS and CDR2 SASEGT. The junction had 6 bases not matched to a gene; V was cut back by 6 bases and J by 2 bases. In nucleotides, the CDR3 is TGTGCCAGCAGGACAGGGGATTTCACTGGAAACACCATATATTTT. Its protein product is CASRTGDFTGNTIYF.

The V gene is TRBV6-4, the J gene TRBJ2-3; perhaps TRBD2 as D (7 bases). Trimming pared 2 bases from V and 8 bases from J, leaving 11 bases between. CDR3 length: 13 amino acids. Germline CDR1 MRHNA, CDR2 SNTAGT. Here the CDR3 DNA reads TGTGCCAGCAGTGACGGGGGGGCCGGTACGCAGTATTTT. Encoded protein: CASSDGGAGTQYF.

This rearrangement joins TRBV18 to TRBJ2-5; 12 nucleotides line up with TRBD2. This CDR3 region has 16 residues. Per the germline V gene, CDR1 is KGHSH and CDR2 is LQKENI. With 3 bases clipped from V and 5 bases from J, the junction kept 7 bases outside the gene matches. CDR3: CASSPETSGGSETQYF. CDR3 coding DNA: TGTGCCAGCTCACCCGAGACTAGCGGGGGATCGGAGACCCAGTACTTC.

The chain employs TRBV11-2 and TRBJ2-5; possibly TRBD1 for D (6 bases). The closer fit of TRBJ2-7 to the DNA end suggests the J call may be wrong. The length of the CDR3 is 15 residues. CDR1 is SGHAT and CDR2 is FQNNGV in the germline V gene. CDR3 sequence: CASSLGWGRNGEQYF. In DNA, the CDR3 is TGTGCCAGCAGCTTAGGCTGGGGGCGCAATGGCGAGCAGTACTTC.

J is TRBJ1-5 and V is TRBV19, with D perhaps TRBD1 (6 bases). CDR1 is LNHDA and CDR2 is SQIVND in the germline V gene (reference sequence). V was shortened by 4 bases and J by 0 bases, with 13 bases between the two germline ends. The CDR3 covers 16 residues. CDR3 loop: CASSSMPGDSNQPQHF. The CDR3 coding sequence is TGTGCCAGTAGTAGTATGCCAGGGGATAGCAATCAGCCCCAGCATTTT.

Points on this clone: This CDR3 is also generated by other DNA sequences in the sample. V gene TRBV9 combines with J gene TRBJ2-7; 7 nucleotides line up with TRBD2. CDR1 is SGDLS and CDR2 is YYNGEE in the germline V gene. J gave up 2 bases and V 0 bases, and 2 bases lay outside the gene matches. There are 14 residues in the CDR3. CDR3 bases: TGTGCCAGCAGCGTAGAGGGGACTACCTACGAGCAGTACTTC. Translating it yields CASSVEGTTYEQYF.

V is TRBV4-2 and J is TRBJ2-7; 10 bases map to TRBD2. Trimming at V came to 1 base and at J to 6 bases, leaving 9 bases not matched to a gene. From germline, CDR1 is LGHNA and CDR2 YNFKEQ. This CDR3 region has 16 residues. CDR3 DNA sequence: TGTGCCAGCAGCCAAGGCAGCGGGGGGGCAGTCGGCGAGCAGTACTTC. Translated: CASSQGSGGAVGEQYF.

Comments on this clone: The identical CDR3 is also encoded by other nucleotide sequences in the sample. The chain joins TRBV18 to TRBJ2-2; 7 bases line up with TRBD1. Per germline, CDR1 KGHSH and CDR2 LQKENI. With 4 bases clipped from V and 1 base from J, the junction kept 3 bases outside the gene matches. The CDR3 has 15 amino acids. The CDR3 is CASSLGQVNTGELFF. The CDR3 DNA sequence: TGTGCCAGCTCACTAGGACAGGTGAACACCGGGGAGCTGTTTTTT.

This chain links TRBV6-5 with TRBJ1-6; perhaps TRBD1 as D (5 bases). V lost 6 bases, J lost 7 bases, and 13 bases lay in between. The CDR3 is 14 residues long. The germline V gene encodes CDR1 MNHEY and CDR2 SVGAGI. The CDR3 reads CASSTGGENSPLHF. Here the CDR3 DNA reads TGTGCCAGCAGCACCGGGGGGGAGAATTCACCCCTCCACTTT.

V and J are TRBV6-5 and TRBJ1-2; 8 nucleotides align to TRBD1. Unmatched junction bases numbered 6, after V lost 2 bases and J lost 10 bases. The CDR3 spans 13 residues. CDR1 and CDR2 (germline): MNHEY, SVGAGI. CDR3 loop: CASSYRTGTFYTF. In nucleotides, the CDR3 is TGTGCCAGCAGTTACCGGACAGGGACATTCTACACCTTC.

This clone was found once. The chain's CDR3 is CASSEGRVWGTDTQYF. CDR3 DNA sequence: TGTGCCAGCAGCGAGGGGAGGGTTTGGGGCACAGATACGCAGTATTTT. The chain couples TRBV9 to TRBJ2-3; 7 bases are shared with TRBD2. The CDR3 covers 16 residues. V shed 3 bases and J 1 base; nucleotides not matched to a gene: 8. Germline lookup yields CDR1 SGDLS and CDR2 YYNGEE.

The chain employs TRBV4-2 and TRBJ1-2; D gene unclear. Germline lookup yields CDR1 LGHNA and CDR2 YNFKEQ. Trimming cost V 1 base and J 8 bases, with 20 bases left between them. The CDR3 has 16 amino acids. The DNA of the CDR3 is TGTGCCAGCAGCCAAGGATCGGCGCAGCTTGCCCAGGGCTACACCTTC. The encoded protein is CASSQGSAQLAQGYTF.

The chain couples TRBV28 to TRBJ1-5; D unresolved. Looked up from germline, CDR1 is MDHEN and CDR2 is SYDVKM. The CDR3 has 15 residues. Trimming removed 5 bases at V and 5 bases at J, with 16 bases between. The CDR3 DNA is TGTGCCAGCAGTCCAGGACGGTACGGGGATCAGCCCCAGCATTTT. This sequence encodes CASSPGRYGDQPQHF.

DNA of the CDR3: TGTGCCAGCTCACCATTCGGAGAATCACCCCTCCACTTT. This codes for CASSPFGESPLHF. The chain joins TRBV18 to TRBJ1-6; D unclear. The germline CDR1 and CDR2 sequences are KGHSH and LQKENI. There are 13 residues in the CDR3. Trimming removed 2 bases from V and 10 bases from J, with 9 bases in between.

The gene calls are TRBV4-3 and TRBJ2-1; 9 bases map to TRBD2. The CDR3 spans 18 residues. Unmatched junction bases numbered 11, after V lost 0 bases and J lost 5 bases. Germline V gene data show CDR1 as LGHNA and CDR2 as YSLEER. The CDR3 nucleotides read TGCGCCAGCAGCCAAGATACGTGGGCACTAGCGGGCAACAATGAGCAGTTCTTC. Residues: CASSQDTWALAGNNEQFF.

Worth noting for this clone: Other nucleotide sequences from this sample produce the same CDR3. This chain links TRBV18 with TRBJ2-7; the D is unclear. This CDR3 comprises 11 residues. Germline lookup yields CDR1 KGHSH and CDR2 LQKENI. Trimming took 3 bases from V and 3 from J, leaving 3 bases between them. The DNA for the CDR3 is TGTGCCAGCTCACCGGGCTACGAGCAGTACTTC. Translation: CASSPGYEQYF.

As regards this clone: Other DNA sequences of this sample code for an identical CDR3. This chain uses TRBV27 with TRBJ2-1; 11 bases map to TRBD2. V shed 4 bases and J 3 bases; nucleotides not matched to a gene: 2. Germline values: CDR1 MNHEY, CDR2 SMNVEV (reference sequence). This CDR3 has 15 residues. Written as DNA, the CDR3 is TGTGCCAGCAGTTCCGGACTAGCGGGCTACAATGAGCAGTTCTTC. Amino acid sequence: CASSSGLAGYNEQFF.

The chain has TRBV14 and TRBJ2-7; D remains ambiguous. The germline V gene has CDR1 SGHDN and CDR2 FVKESK. The CDR3 runs 14 residues. V lost 3 bases and J 3 bases, leaving 12 bases between the germline ends. The CDR3 DNA sequence: TGTGCCAGCAGCCAGGGAACAGTCGACTACGAGCAGTACTTC. This encodes CASSQGTVDYEQYF.

This rearrangement joins TRBV4-1 to TRBJ2-3; TRBD2 matches at 12 bases. CDR3 length equals 16 residues. Looked up from germline, CDR1 is MGHRA and CDR2 is YSYEKL. The junction had 2 bases not matched to a gene; V was cut back by 1 base and J by 3 bases. In nucleotides, the CDR3 is TGCGCCAGCAGCCAAGGGACTAGCGGGATGACAGATACGCAGTATTTT. Residues: CASSQGTSGMTDTQYF.

This clone appeared a few times. Other DNA sequences in this specimen translate into the identical CDR3. The chain is built from TRBV18 and TRBJ2-1, with a weak D call TRBD1 (6 bases). Trimming pared 3 bases from V and 6 bases from J, leaving 6 bases between. Germline V gives CDR1 KGHSH, CDR2 LQKENI. This CDR3 is 12 amino acids long. CDR3 sequence reads: CASSPDSNEQFF. In nucleotides, the CDR3 is TGTGCCAGCTCACCGGACAGCAATGAGCAGTTCTTC.